This T cell receptor beta chain derives from a study of regulatory T cells in long-lasting Graves disease. Germline assignment: CDR1 LNHDA and CDR2 SQIVND (reference sequence). The CDR3 is 11 residues long. Trimming took 3 bases from V and 8 from J, leaving 7 bases between them. This clonotype was seen more than once but under ten times. Specified time point: persistent/refractory GD, antithyroid drugs over 5 years with positive TRAb. There was RNA extracted from PBMCs, and the TCR library was made from it. For TCR beta, libraries came from iRepertoire HTBI primers and Arm-PCR of CDR3 regions. In TCRdb, the multiplex PCR reads were re-called with MiXCR into one record per CDR3 protein. This table has around 460,000 distinct CDR3 sequences, roughly 21% appearing once.

The TCR comes from a female donor with Graves disease. V usage is TRBV19 and J usage is TRBJ1-1; D unclear. The specimen comprised peripheral blood mononuclear cells (PBMCs), sampled when the disease was refractory, from a patient treated with antithyroid drugs. The DNA for the CDR3 is TGTGCCAGTAGTATTAGAAAGGAAGCTTTCTTT. Translated: CASSIRKEAFF.